In its sample, the clone carrying this T cell receptor (beta chain) was seen many times. CDR1 and CDR2 from the germline V gene are SGHTA and FQGNSA. V gave up 7 bases and J gave up 6 bases, with 11 bases separating them. The CDR3 sequence is 12 residues long. This record comes from a study of T cell repertoires in cytomegalovirus infection. For the study at large: Both a matching HLA type and CMV infection were indicated by public TCR beta signatures.

TCRdb re-called the reads through MiXCR, storing one row per CDR3 protein. The table includes a few hundred thousand distinct CDR3 sequences, about a sixth detected once. The receptor was isolated from a human donor in good health (CMV status not recorded). Some clones in this sample may be carry-over from other donors' samples. This chain uses TRBV7-2 with TRBJ2-3; D unresolved. The sample consisted of CD8+ T cells from PBMCs. In nucleotides, the CDR3 is TGTGCCAGCACCCATAGATGGGATACGCAGTATTTT. Translation gives CASTHRWDTQYF.